The 23 T cell receptor beta chains below were found in one sample sequenced in a study of cytomegalovirus exposure and HLA in healthy donors. It was with 60 Vbeta and 13 Jbeta primers that the PCR ran. The method was immunoSEQ multiplex PCR; TCRdb's version includes in-frame clones alone and lacks a portion of them. In the table there are around 100,000 clones, 75% of which are singletons. The sample taken for sequencing was PBMCs. The receptors here all came from a woman between 18 and 30 years old in good health and CMV-seropositive.

This chain connects TRBV19 to TRBJ2-2, with D maybe TRBD2 (5 bases). This CDR3 spans 15 amino acids. The V gene's germline CDR1 is LNHDA and CDR2 SQIVND (reference sequence). The germline V and J ends were trimmed by 4 bases and 0 bases, with 9 bases remaining between them. CDR3 nucleotides: TGTGCCAGTAGTACGGGGTCAGCGAACACCGGGGAGCTGTTTTTT. It codes for CASSTGSANTGELFF.

The gene calls are TRBV19 and TRBJ1-2; TRBD1 matches at 9 bases. With 9 bases clipped from V and 2 bases from J, the junction kept 4 bases outside the gene matches. The CDR3 has 13 amino acids. The germline V gene has CDR1 LNHDA and CDR2 SQIVND (reference sequence). The CDR3 DNA sequence: TGTGCCAGCGCCGGGACAGGGAACTATGGCTACACCTTC. It codes for CASAGTGNYGYTF.

The rearrangement joins TRBV4-3 to TRBJ2-7; TRBD2 aligns across 14 bases. V was clipped by 4 bases and J by 5 bases; unmatched bases: 13. Germline V gene sequence: CDR1 LGHNA, CDR2 YSLEER. CDR3 length: 18 residues. The CDR3 spells CASSPGLAGGPSPDEQYF. The DNA for the CDR3 is TGCGCCAGCAGCCCAGGACTAGCGGGAGGCCCCTCCCCGGACGAGCAGTACTTC.

This rearrangement joins TRBV28 to TRBJ1-2; the D is unclear. The CDR3 extends over 11 amino acids. Germline CDR1 reads MDHEN; CDR2 reads SYDVKM. The ends were cut back, 11 bases at V and 3 bases at J, with 10 bases in the middle. CDR3 in DNA: TGTGCCTGCGGGGTTGACTATGGCTACACCTTC. This codes for CACGVDYGYTF.

The rearrangement uses TRBV6-1 and TRBJ1-5; no definite D call. CDR1 and CDR2 from the germline V gene are MNHNS and SASEGT. Trimming stripped 6 bases from V and 5 bases from J, with 17 bases between. This CDR3 is built from 15 residues. The CDR3 sequence: CASSQVVGPHQPQHF. CDR3 coding DNA: TGTGCCAGCAGCCAAGTAGTTGGGCCCCATCAGCCCCAGCATTTT.

The chain combines TRBV25-1 with TRBJ2-1; 8 bases map to TRBD2. The length of the CDR3 is 14 residues. The trim removed 9 bases at V and 2 bases at J, leaving 6 bases unmatched. Per the germline V gene, CDR1 is MGHDK and CDR2 is SYGVNS. This CDR3 reads CARSTSETYNEQFF. Written as DNA, the CDR3 is TGTGCCAGGTCGACTAGCGAAACCTACAATGAGCAGTTCTTC.

The chain employs TRBV29-1 and TRBJ2-1; 8 bases map to TRBD2. This CDR3 spans 14 amino acids. CDR1 and CDR2 (germline): SQVTM, ANQGSEA. J was trimmed by 9 bases and V by 7 bases; bases with no gene match: 14. The DNA for the CDR3 is TGCAGCGGCACCCGGGACTCCCGGGGGGGTGAGCAGTTCTTC. This translates into CSGTRDSRGGEQFF.

In this sample, this clone turned up a few times. V usage is TRBV5-1 and J usage is TRBJ2-1, with 7 bases matching TRBD2. After removal of 4 bases from V and 2 bases from J, the junction contained 9 bases not matched to a gene. Germline CDR1 and CDR2: SGHRS and YFSETQ. The CDR3 totals 16 residues. As DNA, the CDR3 is TGCGCCAGCAGCGTCAGGCCTAGCGGAACCTACAATGAGCAGTTCTTC. This encodes CASSVRPSGTYNEQFF.

The CDR3 nucleotides read TGTGCCTGGAGTACAAATACGCAGTATTTT. Protein sequence: CAWSTNTQYF. This chain uses TRBV30 with TRBJ2-3; no clear D gene. Trimming took off 2 bases at V and 7 bases at J, with 4 bases between the two ends. The CDR3 has 10 amino acids. CDR1 is GTSNPN, CDR2 SVGIG, per germline (reference sequence).

This chain connects TRBV7-2 to TRBJ2-3; maybe TRBD1 (6 bases). Germline-derived CDR1 and CDR2 are SGHTA and FQGNSA. Trimming cost V 5 bases and J 2 bases, with 23 bases left between them. This CDR3 is built from 18 residues. CDR3 nucleotides: TGTGCCAGCAGCCCACCCCCCCGGGCAGGGGACATCACAGATACGCAGTATTTT. Protein: CASSPPPRAGDITDTQYF.

With respect to this clone: This specimen includes other DNA sequences encoding the same CDR3. This chain connects TRBV9 to TRBJ2-5; TRBD2 matches 9 bases. Germline-derived CDR1 and CDR2 are SGDLS and YYNGEE. The CDR3 covers 15 residues. Trimming cost V 0 bases and J 5 bases; bases outside gene matches: 5. The CDR3 loop reads CASSVDSGRGETQYF. DNA of the CDR3: TGTGCCAGCAGCGTAGATAGCGGGAGAGGTGAGACCCAGTACTTC. Full variable domain (rest looked up from reference TRBV9 and TRBJ2-5): DSGVTQTPKHLITATGQRVTLRCSPRSGDLSVYWYQQSLDQGLQFLIQYYNGEERAKGNILERFSAQQFPDLHSELNLSSLELGDSALYFCASSVDSGRGETQYFGPGTRLLVL.

This rearrangement joins TRBV5-6 to TRBJ2-7; D not resolved. The V end lost 3 bases, the J end lost 0 bases, and 4 bases lay between the germline ends. The CDR3 consists of 12 residues. The germline gives CDR1 SGHDT, CDR2 YYEEEE. The CDR3 protein is CASSSSSYEQYF. In nucleotides, the CDR3 is TGTGCCAGCAGCTCTAGCTCCTACGAGCAGTACTTC.

This chain connects TRBV7-9 to TRBJ2-3; 8 bases are a match to TRBD2. V was clipped by 7 bases and J by 3 bases; unmatched bases: 6. Per germline, CDR1 SEHNR and CDR2 FQNEAQ (reference sequence). The CDR3 is 14 residues long. The DNA for the CDR3 is TGTGCCAGCAAAATACGACTAGCGACAGATACGCAGTATTTT. Encoded protein: CASKIRLATDTQYF.

The rearrangement uses TRBV7-3 and TRBJ2-3; possibly TRBD2 for D (5 bases). V dropped 2 bases and J dropped 1 base, with 13 bases sitting between them. CDR3 size: 16 residues. Germline values: CDR1 SGHTA, CDR2 FQGTGA. The CDR3 protein is CASSLDGGWGTDTQYF. The DNA for the CDR3 is TGTGCCAGCAGCTTAGATGGCGGGTGGGGCACAGATACGCAGTATTTT.

The chain employs TRBV7-9 and TRBJ2-3; D perhaps matches TRBD2 (6 bases). The CDR3 covers 16 residues. Trimming took off 2 bases at V and 2 bases at J, with 14 bases between the two ends. Germline CDR1 is SEHNR and CDR2 is FQNEAQ (reference sequence). The CDR3 sequence is CASSLRERALTDTQYF. The CDR3, as DNA: TGTGCCAGCAGCTTAAGGGAGCGGGCACTCACAGATACGCAGTATTTT.

The chain is built from TRBV5-1 and TRBJ2-3; possible D gene TRBD2, 6 bases. Trimming removed 5 bases at V and 4 bases at J, with 14 bases between. This CDR3 contains 14 residues. Germline values: CDR1 SGHRS, CDR2 YFSETQ. CDR3 region: CASRAGSWADTQYF. In DNA, the CDR3 is TGCGCCAGCAGGGCGGGGTCCTGGGCAGATACGCAGTATTTT.

The chain couples TRBV19 to TRBJ2-7, with D uncertain. The germline V and J ends were trimmed by 3 bases and 2 bases, with 11 bases remaining between them. This CDR3 has 14 residues. Germline CDR1 LNHDA, CDR2 SQIVND (reference sequence). CDR3 in amino acids: CASSIGTDPYEQYF. The CDR3 coding sequence is TGTGCCAGTAGTATTGGAACAGATCCCTACGAGCAGTACTTC.

V gene TRBV28 combines with J gene TRBJ1-6, with D perhaps matching TRBD1 (6 bases). This CDR3 contains 17 residues. Trimming shortened V by 6 bases and J by 2 bases, and 17 bases separated the two germline ends. Germline V lookup: CDR1 MDHEN, CDR2 SYDVKM. The CDR3 DNA is TGTGCCAGCAGGTACAGGGCGTTGGGAACCTATAATTCACCCCTCCACTTT. This translates into CASRYRALGTYNSPLHF.

The chain is built from TRBV30 and TRBJ2-1; TRBD2 matches 9 bases. There are 15 residues in the CDR3. The V gene's germline CDR1 is GTSNPN and CDR2 SVGIG (reference sequence). With V trimmed by 8 bases and J by 5 bases, 13 bases remained unmatched. This chain's CDR3 is CARDSGTSKNNEQFF. The CDR3 DNA sequence: TGTGCCCGGGACTCCGGGACTAGCAAGAACAATGAGCAGTTCTTC.

Comments on this clone: Other DNA sequences in the same sample also yield this CDR3. J is TRBJ2-2 and V is TRBV27; 8 bases are shared with TRBD1. This CDR3 comprises 15 residues. In germline, CDR1 is MNHEY, CDR2 SMNVEV (reference sequence). The V and J ends lost 0 bases and 6 bases, in that order; junction bases with no gene match: 3. The CDR3 nucleotides are TGTGCCAGCAGTTTATCGCAGGGGGCAGCCGGGGAGCTGTTTTTT. Its translation: CASSLSQGAAGELFF.

V is TRBV30 and J is TRBJ2-4; the D gene is possibly TRBD1 (5 bases). CDR1 and CDR2 from the germline V gene are GTSNPN and SVGIG (reference sequence). CDR3 length: 12 amino acids. Trimming cost V 2 bases and J 5 bases, with 7 bases left between them. This CDR3 reads CAWSLGQNIQYF. For the CDR3, the DNA is TGTGCCTGGAGTCTGGGGCAAAACATTCAGTACTTC.

The CDR3 DNA reads as TGTGCCAGTAGTTCCGGACAGGGACCTAACACTGAAGCTTTCTTT. This codes for CASSSGQGPNTEAFF. This chain uses TRBV19 with TRBJ1-1; 8 bases agree with TRBD1. Losses at the gene ends were 5 bases for V and 2 bases for J; bases not matched to a gene: 7. Germline V CDR1 and CDR2: LNHDA, SQIVND (reference sequence). The CDR3 sequence is 15 residues long.

This clone was counted a single time. This chain connects TRBV5-6 to TRBJ2-2, with D tentatively TRBD1 (6 bases). The V end lost 5 bases, the J end lost 7 bases, and 18 bases lay between the germline ends. Germline assignment: CDR1 SGHDT and CDR2 YYEEEE. The length of the CDR3 is 15 residues. The CDR3 DNA follows: TGTGCCAGCAGACTCGACAGGTCCGGTCGCGGGGAGCTGTTTTTT. This sequence encodes CASRLDRSGRGELFF.